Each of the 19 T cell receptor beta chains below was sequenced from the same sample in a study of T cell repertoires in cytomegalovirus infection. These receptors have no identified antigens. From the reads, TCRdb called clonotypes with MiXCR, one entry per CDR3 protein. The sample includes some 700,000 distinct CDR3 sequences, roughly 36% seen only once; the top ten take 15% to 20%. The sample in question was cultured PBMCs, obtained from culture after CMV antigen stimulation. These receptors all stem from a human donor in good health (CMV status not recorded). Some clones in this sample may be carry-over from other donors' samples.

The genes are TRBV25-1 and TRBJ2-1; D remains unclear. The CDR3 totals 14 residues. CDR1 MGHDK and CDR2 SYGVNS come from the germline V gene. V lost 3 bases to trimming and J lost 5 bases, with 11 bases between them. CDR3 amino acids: CASSEWLQDNEQFF. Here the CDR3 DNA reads TGTGCCAGCAGTGAGTGGCTACAAGACAATGAGCAGTTCTTC.

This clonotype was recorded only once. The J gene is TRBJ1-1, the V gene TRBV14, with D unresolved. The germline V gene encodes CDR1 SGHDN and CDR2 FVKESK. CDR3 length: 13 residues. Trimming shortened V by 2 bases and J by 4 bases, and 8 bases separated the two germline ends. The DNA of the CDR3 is TGTGCCAGCAGCCAATCTATGGGCACTGAAGCTTTCTTT. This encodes CASSQSMGTEAFF.

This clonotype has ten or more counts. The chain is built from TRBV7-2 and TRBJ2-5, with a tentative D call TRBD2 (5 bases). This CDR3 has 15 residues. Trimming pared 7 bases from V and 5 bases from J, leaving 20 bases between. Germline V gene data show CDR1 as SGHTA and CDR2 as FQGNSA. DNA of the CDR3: TGTGCCAGCACCACATCGGGAACCGGAGTTGAGACCCAGTACTTC. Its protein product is CASTTSGTGVETQYF. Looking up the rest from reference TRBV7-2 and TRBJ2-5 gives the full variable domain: GAGVSQSPSNKVTEKGKDVELRCDPISGHTALYWYRQSLGQGLEFLIYFQGNSAPDKSGLPSDRFSAERTGGSVSTLTIQRTQQEDSAVYLCASTTSGTGVETQYFGPGTRLLVL.

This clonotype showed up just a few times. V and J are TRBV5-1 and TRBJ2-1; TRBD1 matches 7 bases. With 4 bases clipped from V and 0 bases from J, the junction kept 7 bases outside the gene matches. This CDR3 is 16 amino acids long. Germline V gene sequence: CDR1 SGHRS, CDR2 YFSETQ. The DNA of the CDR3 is TGCGCCAGCAGCCGGCGCTGGGACAGCTCCTACAATGAGCAGTTCTTC. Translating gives CASSRRWDSSYNEQFF. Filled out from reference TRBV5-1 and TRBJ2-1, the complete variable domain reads KAGVTQTPRYLIKTRGQQVTLSCSPISGHRSVSWYQQTPGQGLQFLFEYFSETQRNKGNFPGRFSGRQFSNSRSEMNVSTLELGDSALYLCASSRRWDSSYNEQFFGPGTRLTVL.

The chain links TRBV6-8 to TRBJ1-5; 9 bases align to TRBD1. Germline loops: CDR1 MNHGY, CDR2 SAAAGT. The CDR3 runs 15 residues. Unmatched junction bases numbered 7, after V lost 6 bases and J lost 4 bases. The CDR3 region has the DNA TGTGCCAGCAGGGGGAGAGGGACAGGGAATCAGCCCCAGCATTTT. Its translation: CASRGRGTGNQPQHF.

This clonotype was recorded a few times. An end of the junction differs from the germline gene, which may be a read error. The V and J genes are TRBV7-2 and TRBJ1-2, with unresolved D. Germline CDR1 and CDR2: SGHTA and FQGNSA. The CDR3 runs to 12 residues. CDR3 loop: CASTPGLYIYHF. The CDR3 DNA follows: TGTGCCAGCACCCCCGGACTCTATATTTATCACTTC.

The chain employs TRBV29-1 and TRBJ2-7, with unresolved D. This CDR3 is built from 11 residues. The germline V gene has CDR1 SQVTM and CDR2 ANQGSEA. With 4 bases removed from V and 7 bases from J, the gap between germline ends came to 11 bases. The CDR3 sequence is CSVGTAGEQYF. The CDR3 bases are TGCAGCGTTGGTACGGCTGGGGAGCAGTACTTC.

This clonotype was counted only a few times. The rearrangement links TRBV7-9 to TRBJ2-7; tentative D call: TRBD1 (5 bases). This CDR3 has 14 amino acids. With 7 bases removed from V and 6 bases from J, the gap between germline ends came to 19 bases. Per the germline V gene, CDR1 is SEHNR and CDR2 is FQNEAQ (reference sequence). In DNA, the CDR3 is TGTGCCAGCACCTCGAACGGACAAGTGGGCGAGCAGTACTTC. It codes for CASTSNGQVGEQYF.

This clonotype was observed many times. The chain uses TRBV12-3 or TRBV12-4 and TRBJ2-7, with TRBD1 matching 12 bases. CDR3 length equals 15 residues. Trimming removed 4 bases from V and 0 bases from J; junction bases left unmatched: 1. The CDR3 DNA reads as TGTGCCAGCAGTTGGGGACAGGGGGCCTCCTACGAGCAGTACTTC. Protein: CASSWGQGASYEQYF.

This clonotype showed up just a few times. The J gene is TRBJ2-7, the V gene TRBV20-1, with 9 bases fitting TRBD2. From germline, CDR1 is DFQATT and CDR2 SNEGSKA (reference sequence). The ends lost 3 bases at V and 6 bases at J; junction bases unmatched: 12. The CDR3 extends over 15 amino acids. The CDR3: CSARPIAGAAPEQYF. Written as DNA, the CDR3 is TGCAGTGCTAGGCCTATAGCGGGGGCCGCTCCCGAGCAGTACTTC.

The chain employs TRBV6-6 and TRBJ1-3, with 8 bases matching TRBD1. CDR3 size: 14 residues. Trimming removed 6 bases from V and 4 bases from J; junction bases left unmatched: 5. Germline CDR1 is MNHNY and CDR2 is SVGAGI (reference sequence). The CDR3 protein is CASRETGGGNTIYF. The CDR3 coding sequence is TGTGCCAGCAGGGAAACAGGGGGAGGAAACACCATATATTTT.

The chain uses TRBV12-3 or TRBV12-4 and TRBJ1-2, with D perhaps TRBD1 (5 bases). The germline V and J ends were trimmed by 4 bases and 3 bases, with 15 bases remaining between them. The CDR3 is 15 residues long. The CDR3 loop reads CASSSRIGGHYGYTF. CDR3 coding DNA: TGTGCCAGCAGTTCGAGAATTGGGGGACACTATGGCTACACCTTC.

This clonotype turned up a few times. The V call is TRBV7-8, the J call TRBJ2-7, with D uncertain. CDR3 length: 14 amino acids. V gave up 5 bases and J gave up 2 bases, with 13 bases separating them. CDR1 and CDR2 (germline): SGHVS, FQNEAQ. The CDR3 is CASSPQTATYEQYF. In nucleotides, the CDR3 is TGTGCCAGCAGCCCCCAGACGGCTACCTACGAGCAGTACTTC.

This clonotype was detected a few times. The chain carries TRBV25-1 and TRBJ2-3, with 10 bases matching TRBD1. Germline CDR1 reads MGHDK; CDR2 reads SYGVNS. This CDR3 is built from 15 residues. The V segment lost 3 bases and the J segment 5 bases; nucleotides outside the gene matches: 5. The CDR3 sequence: CASSEGQGLLDTQYF. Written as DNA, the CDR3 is TGTGCCAGCAGTGAGGGACAGGGGCTACTAGATACGCAGTATTTT.

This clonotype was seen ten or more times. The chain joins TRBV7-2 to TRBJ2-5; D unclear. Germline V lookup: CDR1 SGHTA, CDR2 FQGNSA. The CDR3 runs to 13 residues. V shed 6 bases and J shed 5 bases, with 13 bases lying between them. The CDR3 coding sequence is TGTGCCAGCAGGAAAGGAGTTGGGGAGACCCAGTACTTC. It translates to CASRKGVGETQYF.

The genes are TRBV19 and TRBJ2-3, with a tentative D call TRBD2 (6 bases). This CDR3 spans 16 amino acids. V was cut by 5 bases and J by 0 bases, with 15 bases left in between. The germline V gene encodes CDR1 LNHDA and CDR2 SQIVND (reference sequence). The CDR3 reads CASSPLALRSTDTQYF. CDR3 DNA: TGTGCCAGTAGTCCCCTAGCGCTGCGGAGCACAGATACGCAGTATTTT.

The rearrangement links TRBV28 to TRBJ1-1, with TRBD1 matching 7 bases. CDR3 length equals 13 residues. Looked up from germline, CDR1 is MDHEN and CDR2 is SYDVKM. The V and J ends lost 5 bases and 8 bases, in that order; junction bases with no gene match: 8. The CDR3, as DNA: TGTGCCAGCAGTCCATTCCGGACAGGAGAAGCTTTCTTT. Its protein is CASSPFRTGEAFF.

The DNA for the CDR3 is TGTGCCAGCAGCTTAGTTTCAGGGCCAGAGACCCAGTACTTC. Protein sequence: CASSLVSGPETQYF. V and J are TRBV7-2 and TRBJ2-5, with a weak D call TRBD1 (5 bases). Germline values: CDR1 SGHTA, CDR2 FQGNSA. The germline V and J ends were trimmed by 1 base and 4 bases, with 10 bases remaining between them. The CDR3 is made up of 14 amino acids.

DNA for the CDR3: TGTGCCAGCAGCTTAGTCGAGGAAAGGCAGTACTTC. This translates into CASSLVEERQYF. This chain links TRBV7-9 with TRBJ2-7; D remains ambiguous. The CDR3 runs to 12 residues. The germline V and J ends were trimmed by 1 base and 9 bases, with 10 bases remaining between them. Germline V gene lookup returns CDR1 SEHNR and CDR2 FQNEAQ (reference sequence).